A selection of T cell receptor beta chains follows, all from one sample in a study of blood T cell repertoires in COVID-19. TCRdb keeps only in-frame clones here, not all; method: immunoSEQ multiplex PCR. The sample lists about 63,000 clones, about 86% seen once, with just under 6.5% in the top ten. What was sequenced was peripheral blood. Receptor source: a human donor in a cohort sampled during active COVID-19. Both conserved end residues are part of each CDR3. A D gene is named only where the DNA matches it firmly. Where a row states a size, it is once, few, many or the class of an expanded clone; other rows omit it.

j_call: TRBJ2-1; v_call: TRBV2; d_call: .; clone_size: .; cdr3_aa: CASSEAGRGSDEQFF; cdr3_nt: TGTGCCAGCAGTGAAGCCGGCAGGGGCTCGGATGAGCAGTTCTTC
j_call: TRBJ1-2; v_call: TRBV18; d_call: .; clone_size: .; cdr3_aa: CASSPPGFGYTF; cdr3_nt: TGTGCCAGCTCACCACCGGGCTTTGGCTACACCTTC
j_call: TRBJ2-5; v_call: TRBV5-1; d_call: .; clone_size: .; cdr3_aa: CASSFRGGETQYF; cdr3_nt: TGCGCCAGCAGCTTTAGGGGGGGAGAGACCCAGTACTTC
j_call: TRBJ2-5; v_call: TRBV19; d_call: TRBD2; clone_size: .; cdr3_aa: CATQSRWGGQETQYF; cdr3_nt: TGTGCCACCCAATCAAGGTGGGGGGGGCAAGAGACCCAGTACTTC
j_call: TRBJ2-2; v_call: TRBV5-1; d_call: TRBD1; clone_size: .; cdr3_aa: CASSSQTGATGELFF; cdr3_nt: TGCGCCAGCAGCTCCCAGACAGGGGCCACCGGGGAGCTGTTTTTT
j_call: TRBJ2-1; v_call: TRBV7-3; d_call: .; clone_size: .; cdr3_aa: CASSPMVGGEQFF; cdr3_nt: TGTGCCAGCAGCCCAATGGTTGGTGGCGAGCAGTTCTTC
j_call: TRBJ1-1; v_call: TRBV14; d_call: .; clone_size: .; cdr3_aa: CASTPWGTGGSTEAFF; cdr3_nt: TGTGCCAGCACCCCATGGGGAACCGGGGGGAGCACTGAAGCTTTCTTT
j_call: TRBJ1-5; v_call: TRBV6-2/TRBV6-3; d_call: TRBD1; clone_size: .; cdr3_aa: CASRPTGGQPQHF; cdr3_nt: TGTGCCAGCAGACCTACAGGGGGCCAGCCCCAGCATTTT
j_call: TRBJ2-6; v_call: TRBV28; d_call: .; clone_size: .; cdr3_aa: CASSSITQVVPGNSGANVLTF; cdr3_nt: TGTGCCAGCAGTTCAATTACCCAGGTGGTGCCAGGGAACTCTGGGGCCAACGTCCTGACTTTC
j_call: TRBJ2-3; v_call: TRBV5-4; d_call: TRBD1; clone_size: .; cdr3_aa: CASSFGQGWREGPDTQYF; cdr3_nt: TGTGCCAGCAGCTTTGGACAGGGATGGAGGGAAGGCCCAGATACGCAGTATTTT
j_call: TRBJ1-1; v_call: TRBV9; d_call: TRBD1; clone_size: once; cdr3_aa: CASSGYRGMNTEAFF; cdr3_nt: TGTGCCAGCAGCGGTTACAGGGGGATGAACACTGAAGCTTTCTTT
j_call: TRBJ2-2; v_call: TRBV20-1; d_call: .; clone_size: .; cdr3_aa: CSAREHGELFF; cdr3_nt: TGCAGTGCTAGAGAACACGGGGAGCTGTTTTTT
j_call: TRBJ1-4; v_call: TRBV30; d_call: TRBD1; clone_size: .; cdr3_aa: CAFSSRQGANEKLFF; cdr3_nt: TGTGCCTTTTCCTCCCGACAGGGGGCTAATGAAAAACTGTTTTTT
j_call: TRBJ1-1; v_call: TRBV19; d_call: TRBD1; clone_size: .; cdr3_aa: CASSIDRGLTEAFF; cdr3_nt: TGTGCCAGTAGTATTGACAGGGGTTTGACTGAAGCTTTCTTT
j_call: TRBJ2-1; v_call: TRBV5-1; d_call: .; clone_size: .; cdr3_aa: CASSPDYRNEQFF; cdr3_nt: TGCGCCAGCAGCCCGGACTATCGTAATGAGCAGTTCTTC
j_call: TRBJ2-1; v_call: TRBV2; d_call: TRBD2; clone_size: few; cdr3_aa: CACEGLADEQFF; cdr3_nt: TGTGCCTGCGAGGGGCTAGCGGATGAGCAGTTCTTC
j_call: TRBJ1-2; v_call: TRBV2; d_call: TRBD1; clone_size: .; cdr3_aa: CASSEGQGANYGYTF; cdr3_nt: TGTGCCAGCAGTGAAGGGCAGGGGGCGAACTATGGCTACACCTTC
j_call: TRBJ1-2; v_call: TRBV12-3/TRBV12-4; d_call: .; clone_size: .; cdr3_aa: CASSLAQGGYTF; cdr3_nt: TGTGCCAGCAGTTTAGCCCAGGGGGGCTACACCTTC
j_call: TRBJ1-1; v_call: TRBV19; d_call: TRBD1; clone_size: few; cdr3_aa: CASTRTGWQNTEAFF; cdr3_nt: TGTGCCAGTACTCGGACAGGGTGGCAGAACACTGAAGCTTTCTTT
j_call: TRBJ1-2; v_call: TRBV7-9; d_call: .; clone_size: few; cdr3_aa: CASSRRGQSYGYTF; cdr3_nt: TGTGCCAGCAGCAGACGGGGACAAAGCTATGGCTACACCTTC
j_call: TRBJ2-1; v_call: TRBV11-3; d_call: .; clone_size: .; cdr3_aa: CASSLFPGSEQFF; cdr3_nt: TGTGCCAGCAGCTTATTCCCTGGGAGTGAGCAGTTCTTC
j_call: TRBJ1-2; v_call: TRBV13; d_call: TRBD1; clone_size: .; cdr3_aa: CASSFTGGKDYTF; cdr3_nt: TGTGCCAGCAGCTTTACAGGGGGGAAGGATTACACCTTC
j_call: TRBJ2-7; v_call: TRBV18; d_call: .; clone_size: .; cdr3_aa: CASSPTTGDYEQYF; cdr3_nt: TGTGCCAGCTCACCGACGACAGGCGATTACGAGCAGTACTTC
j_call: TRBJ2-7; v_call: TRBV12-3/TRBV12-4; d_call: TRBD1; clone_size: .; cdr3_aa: CASSRDREREQYF; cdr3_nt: TGTGCCAGCAGCCGGGACAGGGAGAGGGAGCAGTACTTC
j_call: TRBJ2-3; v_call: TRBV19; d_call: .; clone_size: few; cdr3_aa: CASSIVPGTDTQYF; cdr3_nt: TGTGCCAGTAGTATAGTCCCGGGCACAGATACGCAGTATTTT
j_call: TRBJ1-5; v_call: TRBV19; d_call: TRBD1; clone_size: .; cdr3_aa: CASSDGQGGQPQHF; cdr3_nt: TGTGCCAGTAGCGACGGACAGGGGGGACAGCCCCAGCATTTT
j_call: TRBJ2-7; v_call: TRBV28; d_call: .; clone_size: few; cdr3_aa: CASIDSSYEQYF; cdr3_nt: TGTGCCAGCATAGACAGCTCCTACGAGCAGTACTTC
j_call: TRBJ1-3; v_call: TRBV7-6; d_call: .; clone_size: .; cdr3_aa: CAVSGQAGNTIYF; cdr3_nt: TGTGCCGTATCGGGACAAGCTGGAAACACCATATATTTT
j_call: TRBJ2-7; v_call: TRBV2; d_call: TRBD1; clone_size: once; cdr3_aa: CASITGGYEQYF; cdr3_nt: TGTGCCAGCATCACAGGGGGCTACGAGCAGTACTTC
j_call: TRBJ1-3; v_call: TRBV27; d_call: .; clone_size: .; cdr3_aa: CASSLEGPFSGNTIYF; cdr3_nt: TGTGCCAGCAGTTTAGAGGGCCCCTTCTCTGGAAACACCATATATTTT
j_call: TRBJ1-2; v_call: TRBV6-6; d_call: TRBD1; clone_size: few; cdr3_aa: CASMITGDPYTF; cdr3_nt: TGTGCCAGCATGATCACAGGGGACCCCTACACCTTC
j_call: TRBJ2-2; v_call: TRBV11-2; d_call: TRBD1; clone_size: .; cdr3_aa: CASSLVGTGPTGELFF; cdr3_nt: TGTGCCAGCAGCTTAGTAGGGACAGGGCCAACCGGGGAGCTGTTTTTT
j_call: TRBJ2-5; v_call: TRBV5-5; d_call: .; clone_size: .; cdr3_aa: CASSSRWANGETQYF; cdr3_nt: TGTGCCAGCAGCTCCCGCTGGGCAAATGGGGAGACCCAGTACTTC
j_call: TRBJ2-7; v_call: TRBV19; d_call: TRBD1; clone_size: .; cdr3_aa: CASMGQGAREQYF; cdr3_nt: TGTGCCAGTATGGGACAGGGGGCGCGGGAGCAGTACTTC
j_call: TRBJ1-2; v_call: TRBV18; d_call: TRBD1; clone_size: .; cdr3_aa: CASSITSGTGNGYTF; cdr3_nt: TGTGCCAGCTCAATTACTTCCGGGACAGGGAATGGCTACACCTTC
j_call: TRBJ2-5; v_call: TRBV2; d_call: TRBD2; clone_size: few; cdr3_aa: CASMERGGRETQYF; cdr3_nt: TGTGCCAGCATGGAGCGGGGGGGCCGGGAGACCCAGTACTTC